Below, 4 T cell receptor beta chains from the same sample are listed, as sequenced in a study of blood T cell repertoires in COVID-19. Data came from immunoSEQ multiplex PCR; TCRdb stores just in-frame clones and leaves some out. This table holds roughly 370,000 clones, roughly 89% found once. Sequencing was carried out using PBMCs or T cells enriched from blood (not recorded which). These receptors originate from a woman aged 50 to 65 who had recovered from COVID-19.

The chain combines TRBV2 with TRBJ2-5; no definite D call. V was shortened by 6 bases and J by 5 bases, with 13 bases between the two germline ends. Germline V gene sequence: CDR1 SNHLY, CDR2 FYNNEI. CDR3 size: 13 residues. DNA of the CDR3: TGTGCCAGCAGGAGGATTGAACGGGAGACCCAGTACTTC. This codes for CASRRIERETQYF.

This clone was recorded once. This sequence joins TRBV7-2 and TRBJ1-3, with 7 positions matching TRBD1. CDR1 is SGHTA, CDR2 FQGNSA, per germline. This CDR3 region has 14 residues. V shed 4 bases and J 0 bases; nucleotides not matched to a gene: 0. CDR3 nucleotide sequence: TGTGCCAGCAGCTGGGACAGCTCTGGAAACACCATATATTTT. Amino acid sequence: CASSWDSSGNTIYF.

The rearrangement uses TRBV3-1 (or the pseudogene TRBV3-2) and TRBJ2-5; no reliable D call. This CDR3 has 13 amino acids. Trimming cost V 6 bases and J 7 bases, with 15 bases left between them. Per the germline V gene, CDR1 is LGHDT and CDR2 is YNNKEL (reference sequence). CDR3: CASSRIPLGTQYF. CDR3 nucleotides: TGTGCCAGCAGTCGAATTCCCCTCGGGACCCAGTACTTC.

J is TRBJ2-7 and V is TRBV3-1 (or the pseudogene TRBV3-2); D is possibly TRBD2 (5 bases). CDR1 and CDR2 (germline): LGHDT, YNNKEL (reference sequence). V was cut by 2 bases and J by 7 bases, with 27 bases left in between. The CDR3 runs to 18 residues. CDR3 sequence: CASSQFGAILSISGEQYF. In DNA form, the CDR3 reads TGTGCCAGCAGCCAATTTGGAGCCATACTGTCCATCTCGGGAGAGCAGTACTTC.